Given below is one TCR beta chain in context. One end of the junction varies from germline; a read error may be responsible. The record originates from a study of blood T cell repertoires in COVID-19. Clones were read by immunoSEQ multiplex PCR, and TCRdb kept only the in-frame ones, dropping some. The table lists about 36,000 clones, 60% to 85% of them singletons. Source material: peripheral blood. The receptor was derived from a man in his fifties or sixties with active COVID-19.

The CDR3 reads CASSPTSGGANTGELFF. The CDR3 DNA reads as TGTGCTAGCAGCCCAACTAGCGGGGGGGCGAACACCGGGGAGCTGTTTTTT. The V gene is TRBV7-7, the J gene TRBJ2-2, with 13 bases aligning to TRBD2. This CDR3 spans 17 amino acids. Germline-derived CDR1 and CDR2 are SSHAT and FNYEAQ (reference sequence).